There are a few counts of the clone carrying this T cell receptor beta chain. Its antigen is as yet unknown. TCR beta cDNA came from about 450 ng total RNA, primed with a constant-region primer. It was through three nested multiplex PCR rounds of slightly modified ARM-PCR that TCR beta libraries arose. TRBV1-TRBV30 forward primers paired with a C-beta reverse primer were used in the first two PCR rounds, which ran about 11 cycles each. TCRdb reprocessed the multiplex PCR reads with MiXCR, giving one entry per CDR3 protein. The sample yields fewer than 150,000 distinct CDR3 sequences, 65% seen once. Unsorted bulk tissue, about 20-32 mg of it, served as the source for co-extraction of RNA and DNA. All tumor samples contained more than 80% viable tumor cells. The length of the CDR3 is 15 residues. The V gene's germline CDR1 is MDHEN and CDR2 SYDVKM. Trimming cost V 4 bases and J 9 bases, with 20 bases left between them.

This record belongs to a study of tumor-infiltrating lymphocytes in primary liver carcinoma. In the study overall: Samples gave roughly 3.5 to 7.5 million productive TCRbeta reads, similar across tissue types. Whole-study findings and limits: Relative to tumor region pairs, the tumor-adjacent and tumor-blood pairs showed overlap that was lower.

Source material: liver tumor tissue from sampling region 1. Specified subset: tumor region T1, superior pole. This chain joins TRBV28 and TRBJ2-3; D is possibly TRBD1 or TRBD2 (5 bases each). The source is a woman aged 55-75 years with primary liver carcinoma and hepatitis B virus infection. As DNA, the CDR3 is TGTGCCAGCAGTTCGAGCGGAGCCCAGGGTAGAACGCAGTATTTT. Protein: CASSSSGAQGRTQYF.